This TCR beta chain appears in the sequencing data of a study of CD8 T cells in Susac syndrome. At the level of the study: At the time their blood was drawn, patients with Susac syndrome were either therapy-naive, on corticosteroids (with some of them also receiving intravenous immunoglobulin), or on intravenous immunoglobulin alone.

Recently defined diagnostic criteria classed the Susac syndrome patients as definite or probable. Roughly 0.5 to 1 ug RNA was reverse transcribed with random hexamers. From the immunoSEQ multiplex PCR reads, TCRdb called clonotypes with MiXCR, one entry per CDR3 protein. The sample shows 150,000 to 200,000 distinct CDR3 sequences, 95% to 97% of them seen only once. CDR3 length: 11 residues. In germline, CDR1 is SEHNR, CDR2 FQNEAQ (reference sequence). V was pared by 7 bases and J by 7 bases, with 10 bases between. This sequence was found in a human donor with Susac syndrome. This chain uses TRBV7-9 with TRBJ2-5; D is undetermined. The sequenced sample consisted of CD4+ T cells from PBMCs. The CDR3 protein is CASNNFGTQYF. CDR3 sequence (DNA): TGTGCCAGCAACAACTTCGGGACCCAGTACTTC.